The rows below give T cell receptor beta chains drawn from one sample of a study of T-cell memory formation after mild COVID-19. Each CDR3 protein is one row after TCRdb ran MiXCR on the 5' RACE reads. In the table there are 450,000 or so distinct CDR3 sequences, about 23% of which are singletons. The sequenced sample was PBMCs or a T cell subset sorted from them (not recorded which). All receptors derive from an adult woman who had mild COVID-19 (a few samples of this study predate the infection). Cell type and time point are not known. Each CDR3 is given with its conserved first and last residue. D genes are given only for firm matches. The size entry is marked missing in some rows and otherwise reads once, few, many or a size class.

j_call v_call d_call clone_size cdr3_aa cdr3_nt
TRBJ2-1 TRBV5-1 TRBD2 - CASSLEGGGVRDEQFF TGCGCCAGCAGCTTGGAAGGCGGGGGGGTACGGGATGAGCAGTTCTTC
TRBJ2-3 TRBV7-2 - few CASSSSWGLTDTQYF TGTGCCAGCAGCTCCTCCTGGGGATTAACAGATACGCAGTATTTT
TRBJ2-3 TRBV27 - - CASSLRVGDTQYF TGTGCCAGCAGTTTACGTGTAGGAGATACGCAGTATTTT
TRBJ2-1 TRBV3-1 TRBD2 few CASSVGLAGPYNEQFF TGTGCCAGCAGCGTCGGACTAGCGGGACCCTACAATGAGCAGTTCTTC
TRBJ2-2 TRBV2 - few CASSEVGAGQAGELFF TGTGCCAGCAGTGAAGTGGGTGCGGGGCAGGCCGGGGAGCTGTTTTTT
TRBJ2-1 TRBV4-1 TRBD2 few CASSLLGLANEQFF TGCGCCAGCAGCCTACTGGGACTAGCGAATGAGCAGTTCTTC
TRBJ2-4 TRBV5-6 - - CASSLPGQNIQYF TGTGCCAGCAGCTTGCCAGGGCAAAACATTCAGTACTTC
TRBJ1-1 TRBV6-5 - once CASIRDKNTEAFF TGTGCCAGCATTAGAGACAAGAACACTGAAGCTTTCTTT
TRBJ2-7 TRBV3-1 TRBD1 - CASSRRTGGEQYF TGTGCCAGCAGCCGAAGGACAGGGGGCGAGCAGTACTTC
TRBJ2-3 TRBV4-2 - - CASSQGSTGMLTDTQYF TGTGCCAGCAGCCAGGGTTCTACAGGGATGTTGACAGATACGCAGTATTTT
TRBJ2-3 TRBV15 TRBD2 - CATSKNGTSGRYTQYF TGTGCCACCAGCAAAAACGGGACTAGCGGGAGATATACGCAGTATTTT
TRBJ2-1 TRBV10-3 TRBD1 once CAISQTGNEQFF TGTGCCATCAGCCAGACAGGGAATGAGCAGTTCTTC
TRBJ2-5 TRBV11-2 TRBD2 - CASSLGEAGGLKETQYF TGTGCCAGCAGCTTGGGGGAAGCGGGAGGACTAAAAGAGACCCAGTACTTC
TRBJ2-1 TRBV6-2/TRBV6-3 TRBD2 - CASSWDLAGRSYNEQFF TGTGCCAGCAGTTGGGATTTAGCGGGAAGGTCCTACAATGAGCAGTTCTTC